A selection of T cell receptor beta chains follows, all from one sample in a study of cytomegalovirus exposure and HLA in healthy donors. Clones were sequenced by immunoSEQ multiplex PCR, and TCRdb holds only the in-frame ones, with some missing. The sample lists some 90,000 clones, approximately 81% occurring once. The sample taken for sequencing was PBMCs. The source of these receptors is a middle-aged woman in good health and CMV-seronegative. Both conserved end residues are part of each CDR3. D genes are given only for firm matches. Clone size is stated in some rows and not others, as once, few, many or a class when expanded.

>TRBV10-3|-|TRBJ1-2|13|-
TGTGCCATCAGTGGAGGGAGGGCTGGGGGCTACACCTTC
CAISGGRAGGYTF
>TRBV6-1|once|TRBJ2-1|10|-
TGTGCCAGCTGGCGGGTCGAGCAGTTCTTC
CASWRVEQFF
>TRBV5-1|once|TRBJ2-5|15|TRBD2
TGCGCCAGCAGCTCGGCCGGGACTACTGGGGAGACCCAGTACTTC
CASSSAGTTGETQYF
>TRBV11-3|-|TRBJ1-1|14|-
TGTGCCAGCAGCTTTGGGGCTTCCAACACTGAAGCTTTCTTT
CASSFGASNTEAFF
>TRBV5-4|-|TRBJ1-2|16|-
TGTGCCAGCAGCCCCGGACAGTCTGGTAGGGGATATGGCTACACCTTC
CASSPGQSGRGYGYTF
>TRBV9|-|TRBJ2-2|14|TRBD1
TGTGCCAGCACCCCCGGGACAGGGACCGGGGAGCTGTTTTTT
CASTPGTGTGELFF
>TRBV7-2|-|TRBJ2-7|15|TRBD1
TGTGCCAGCAGCTTGCCGGGACAGAGGTTCTACGAGCAGTACTTC
CASSLPGQRFYEQYF
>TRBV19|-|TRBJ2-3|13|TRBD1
TGTGCCAGTAGTTGGGACAGGGGTCCGACGCAGTATTTT
CASSWDRGPTQYF
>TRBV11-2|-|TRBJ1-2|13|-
TGTGCCAGCAGCTTAAGGTCAGGGACAGGCTACACCTTC
CASSLRSGTGYTF
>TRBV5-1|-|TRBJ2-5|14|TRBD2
TGCGCCAGCAGACGGACTAGCGGGAGTGAGACCCAGTACTTC
CASRRTSGSETQYF
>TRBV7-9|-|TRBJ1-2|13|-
TGTGCCAGCAGCTTAGTGGGAGGATATGGCTACACCTTC
CASSLVGGYGYTF
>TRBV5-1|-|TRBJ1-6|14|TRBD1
TGCGCCAGCAGCTTCGGGACAGACAATTCACCCCTCCACTTT
CASSFGTDNSPLHF
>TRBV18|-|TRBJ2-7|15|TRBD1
TGTGCCAGCTCAGCAGGGACAGGGTCTTCCTACGAGCAGTACTTC
CASSAGTGSSYEQYF
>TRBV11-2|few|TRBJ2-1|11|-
TGTGCCAGCAGCTTGACTAATGAGCAGTTCTTC
CASSLTNEQFF
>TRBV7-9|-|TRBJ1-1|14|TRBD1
TGTGCCAGCAGCTCTCAACAGGGGTGGACTGAAGCTTTCTTT
CASSSQQGWTEAFF
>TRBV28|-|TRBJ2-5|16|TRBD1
TGTGCCAGCAGACCCCTTGACAGGGGGCGAGGGGAGACCCAGTACTTC
CASRPLDRGRGETQYF
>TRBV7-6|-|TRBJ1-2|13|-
TGTGCCAGCAGCCAAGACTTGTCCTATGGCTACACCTTC
CASSQDLSYGYTF
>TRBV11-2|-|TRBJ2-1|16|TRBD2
TGTGCCAGCAGCCGTCCCGGGACTAGCGGTTACAATGAGCAGTTCTTC
CASSRPGTSGYNEQFF
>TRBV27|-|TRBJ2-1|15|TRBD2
TGTGCCAGCAGTTCTATAGCGGGAGGTAGGGGTGAGCAGTTCTTC
CASSSIAGGRGEQFF
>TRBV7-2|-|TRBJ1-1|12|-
TGTGCCAGCAGCTACCTTATCGGTGAAGCTTTCTTT
CASSYLIGEAFF
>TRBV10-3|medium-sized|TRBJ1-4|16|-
TGTGCCAGCAAGCATGGGGGGGCACGCATTAATGAAAAACTGTTTTTT
CASKHGGARINEKLFF
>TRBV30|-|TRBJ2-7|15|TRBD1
TGTGCCTGGGGGGGGGCACCGGGACAGGGGCGCGAGCAGTACTTC
CAWGGAPGQGREQYF
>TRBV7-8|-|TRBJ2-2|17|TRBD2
TGTGCCAGCAGCTTAGGGGCTAGCGGGTCGAACACCGGGGAGCTGTTTTTT
CASSLGASGSNTGELFF
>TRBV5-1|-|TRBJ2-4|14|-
TGCGCCAGCAGTTTTGGGGGAGGGGGAGACATTCAGTACTTC
CASSFGGGGDIQYF
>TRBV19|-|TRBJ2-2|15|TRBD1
TGTGCCAGTAGTATGGGGGACAGGGGCGGCGGGGAGCTGTTTTTT
CASSMGDRGGGELFF
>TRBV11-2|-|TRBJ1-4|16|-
TGTGCCAGCAGCGGACGGACCCTTCAAGGAGGCGAAAAACTGTTTTTT
CASSGRTLQGGEKLFF
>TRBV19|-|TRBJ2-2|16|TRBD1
TGTGCCACCGTCGAGATAGGGGGCGCGGGCACCGGGGAGCTGTTTTTT
CATVEIGGAGTGELFF